This passage covers 20 T cell receptor beta chains from one sample sequenced in a study of T cell responses to AZD1222 COVID-19 vaccine. The data were produced by immunoSEQ multiplex PCR, yet TCRdb's version contains in-frame clones alone and is incomplete. This sample carries some 160,000 clones, just over 90% of them seen once, and the ten largest clones take 1.5% to 2.5%. The sample here was peripheral blood, taken 28 days after the second AZD1222 dose. The source of these receptors is an adult who received the AZD1222 COVID-19 vaccine.

This clone showed up just a few times. The chain carries TRBV12-3 or TRBV12-4 and TRBJ1-1; D not certain. The CDR3 covers 12 residues. V dropped 3 bases and J dropped 4 bases, with 6 bases sitting between them. The DNA for the CDR3 is TGTGCCAGCAGTTTGGTGAGCACTGAAGCTTTCTTT. Translated, it gives CASSLVSTEAFF.

CDR3 amino acids: CASSLDRFVYNSPLHF. For the CDR3, the DNA is TGTGCCAGCAGCTTAGATAGATTTGTATATAATTCACCCCTCCACTTT. The V gene is TRBV7-8, the J gene TRBJ1-6; D unclear. Deletions cut 1 base from V and 4 bases from J, with 11 bases between. Per germline, CDR1 SGHVS and CDR2 FQNEAQ. This CDR3 comprises 16 residues.

In its sample, this clone was seen once. The chain has TRBV27 and TRBJ1-2, with TRBD1 matching 8 bases. The J segment lost 7 bases and the V segment lost 8 bases, leaving 9 bases of the junction unmatched. CDR1 is MNHEY and CDR2 is SMNVEV in the germline V gene (reference sequence). This CDR3 has 13 amino acids. The CDR3 loop is CASGLDRDSGYTF. DNA for the CDR3: TGTGCCAGCGGCCTGGACAGGGACTCTGGCTACACCTTC.

The chain is built from TRBV5-1 and TRBJ1-1; tentative D call: TRBD1 (5 bases). The germline V gene has CDR1 SGHRS and CDR2 YFSETQ. The CDR3 extends over 12 amino acids. V gave up 7 bases and J gave up 6 bases, with 13 bases separating them. CDR3 amino acids: CASRPGDPEAFF. The CDR3 coding sequence is TGCGCCAGCCGCCCCGGGGACCCTGAAGCTTTCTTT.

The chain is built from TRBV7-8 and TRBJ2-7; a weak D match, TRBD1 (5 bases). The CDR3 runs 15 residues. The germline V gene has CDR1 SGHVS and CDR2 FQNEAQ. The V end lost 4 bases, the J end lost 0 bases, and 13 bases lay between the germline ends. CDR3 DNA sequence: TGTGCCAGCAGCTCCGTCAGGGCTCTCTCCTACGAGCAGTACTTC. Translation gives CASSSVRALSYEQYF.

The chain is built from TRBV19 and TRBJ1-6; D perhaps matches TRBD1 (5 bases). V shed 9 bases and J shed 3 bases, with 18 bases lying between them. This CDR3 has 16 amino acids. Germline CDR1 and CDR2: LNHDA and SQIVND (reference sequence). The CDR3: CASTYSDSRYNSPLHF. The CDR3 DNA is TGTGCCAGCACCTATTCTGACAGCCGCTATAATTCACCCCTCCACTTT.

DNA for the CDR3: TGTGCCAGCAGTTTTGGCGGGGGCTATGGCTACACCTTC. Translated, it gives CASSFGGGYGYTF. The chain uses TRBV12-3 or TRBV12-4 and TRBJ1-2; D may be TRBD1 (5 bases). The CDR3 totals 13 residues. V dropped 3 bases and J dropped 4 bases, with 9 bases sitting between them.

J is TRBJ2-7 and V is TRBV6-4; D gene ambiguous. The CDR3 sequence is 10 residues long. CDR1 is MRHNA and CDR2 is SNTAGT in the germline V gene. V was shortened by 6 bases and J by 7 bases, with 7 bases between the two germline ends. The CDR3 protein is CASRRAEQYF. CDR3 bases: TGTGCCAGCAGAAGGGCAGAGCAGTACTTC.

This rearrangement joins TRBV9 to TRBJ1-2, with TRBD1 as a possible D gene (5 bases). Trimming stripped 0 bases from V and 4 bases from J, with 16 bases between. CDR1 SGDLS and CDR2 YYNGEE come from the germline V gene. The CDR3 length is 16 residues. The CDR3 reads CASSVGVFGRVYGYTF. The CDR3 DNA reads as TGTGCCAGCAGCGTAGGCGTGTTCGGCAGGGTCTATGGCTACACCTTC.

This clone was counted a single time. The chain combines TRBV5-4 with TRBJ2-1; 7 bases fit TRBD2. The CDR3 spans 13 residues. Germline CDR1 SGHNT, CDR2 YYREEE (reference sequence). V lost 0 bases to trimming and J lost 9 bases; unmatched junction nucleotides: 3. In DNA form, the CDR3 reads TGTGCCAGCAGCTTGGTCGGCGGGGGTGAGCAGTTCTTC. This translates into CASSLVGGGEQFF.

The V gene is TRBV4-2, the J gene TRBJ1-6, with D unclear. Between the trimmed V and J ends, which lost 0 bases and 8 bases, there was a span of 17 bases. From germline, CDR1 is LGHNA and CDR2 YNFKEQ. There are 17 residues in the CDR3. CDR3 nucleotide sequence: TGTGCCAGCAGCCAAGATCAACCACGGCAGCTCGATTCACCCCTCCACTTT. It translates to CASSQDQPRQLDSPLHF.

V is TRBV15 and J is TRBJ1-2; TRBD1 is a possible D gene (5 bases). Germline CDR1 LNHNV, CDR2 YYDKDF (reference sequence). V shed 0 bases and J shed 8 bases, with 16 bases lying between them. CDR3 length: 15 amino acids. The chain's CDR3 is CATSREYVQGGGYTF. In DNA, the CDR3 is TGTGCCACCAGCAGAGAGTATGTTCAGGGAGGAGGCTACACCTTC. The full variable domain, its missing parts supplied by reference TRBV15 and TRBJ1-2, is DAMVIQNPRYQVTQFGKPVTLSCSQTLNHNVMYWYQQKSSQAPKLLFHYYDKDFNNEADTPDNFQSRRPNTSFCFLDIRSPGLGDTAMYLCATSREYVQGGGYTFGSGTRLTVV.

CDR3 loop: CASRSLGQGPTNEKLFF. The CDR3 DNA reads as TGCGCCAGCAGGAGTCTTGGGCAGGGTCCAACTAATGAAAAACTGTTTTTT. The chain has TRBV10-2 and TRBJ1-4; TRBD1 might be the D (5 bases). Trimming removed 6 bases from V and 0 bases from J, with 17 bases in between. This CDR3 is built from 17 residues. CDR1 is WSHSY and CDR2 is SAAADI in the germline V gene.

The chain combines TRBV7-9 with TRBJ1-5; D remains unclear. V lost 4 bases, J lost 4 bases, and 11 bases lay in between. The germline V gene has CDR1 SEHNR and CDR2 FQNEAQ (reference sequence). The CDR3 is made up of 14 amino acids. The CDR3 spells CASSSGFGNQPQHF. Written as DNA, the CDR3 is TGTGCCAGCAGCTCAGGATTTGGAAATCAGCCCCAGCATTTT.

The rearrangement links TRBV18 to TRBJ1-1; no reliable D call. Per the germline V gene, CDR1 is KGHSH and CDR2 is LQKENI. CDR3 length equals 15 residues. The ends were cut back, 1 base at V and 2 bases at J, with 11 bases in the middle. Here the CDR3 DNA reads TGTGCCAGCTCACCACTGAGCGGGAGTAACACTGAAGCTTTCTTT. Amino acids: CASSPLSGSNTEAFF.

This sequence joins TRBV6-1 and TRBJ1-1; D gene unclear. Per the germline V gene, CDR1 is MNHNS and CDR2 is SASEGT. V was shortened by 3 bases and J by 1 base, with 21 bases between the two germline ends. The CDR3 spans 18 residues. CDR3 residues: CASSELRAEEDPNTEAFF. DNA of the CDR3: TGTGCCAGCAGTGAGTTACGGGCAGAAGAGGACCCGAACACTGAAGCTTTCTTT.

The chain employs TRBV4-1 and TRBJ2-5, with D perhaps assigned TRBD1 or TRBD2 (6 bases each). Trimming cost V 4 bases and J 5 bases, with 23 bases left between them. CDR1 and CDR2 from the germline V gene are MGHRA and YSYEKL. This CDR3 comprises 17 residues. The CDR3 sequence is CASSPSLAGGPGETQYF. CDR3 DNA sequence: TGCGCCAGCAGCCCTTCTCTCGCTGGGGGGCCGGGGGAGACCCAGTACTTC.

This clone occurred once. CDR3 loop: CASSLYPDPFQYF. CDR3 in DNA: TGTGCCAGTAGTCTTTACCCGGACCCGTTTCAGTACTTC. V and J are TRBV19 and TRBJ2-4; the D is unclear. The CDR3 contains 13 residues. The ends were cut back, 5 bases at V and 11 bases at J, with 16 bases in the middle. Germline CDR1 LNHDA, CDR2 SQIVND (reference sequence).

The genes are TRBV9 and TRBJ1-6; D may be TRBD1 (5 bases). Germline loops: CDR1 SGDLS, CDR2 YYNGEE. Between the trimmed V and J ends, which lost 0 bases and 5 bases, there was a span of 12 bases. The CDR3 contains 16 residues. CDR3 in DNA: TGTGCCAGCAGCGTAGGTCGGGGGAAAGATAATTCACCCCTCCACTTT. This sequence encodes CASSVGRGKDNSPLHF.

The CDR3 loop reads CASSHRQGGNQPQHF. CDR3 coding DNA: TGTGCCAGCAGTCACCGACAGGGCGGCAATCAGCCCCAGCATTTT. The J gene is TRBJ1-5, the V gene TRBV27; 7 nucleotides line up with TRBD1. The CDR3 consists of 15 residues. The germline V gene has CDR1 MNHEY and CDR2 SMNVEV (reference sequence). J lost 2 bases, V lost 5 bases, and 6 bases had no gene match.